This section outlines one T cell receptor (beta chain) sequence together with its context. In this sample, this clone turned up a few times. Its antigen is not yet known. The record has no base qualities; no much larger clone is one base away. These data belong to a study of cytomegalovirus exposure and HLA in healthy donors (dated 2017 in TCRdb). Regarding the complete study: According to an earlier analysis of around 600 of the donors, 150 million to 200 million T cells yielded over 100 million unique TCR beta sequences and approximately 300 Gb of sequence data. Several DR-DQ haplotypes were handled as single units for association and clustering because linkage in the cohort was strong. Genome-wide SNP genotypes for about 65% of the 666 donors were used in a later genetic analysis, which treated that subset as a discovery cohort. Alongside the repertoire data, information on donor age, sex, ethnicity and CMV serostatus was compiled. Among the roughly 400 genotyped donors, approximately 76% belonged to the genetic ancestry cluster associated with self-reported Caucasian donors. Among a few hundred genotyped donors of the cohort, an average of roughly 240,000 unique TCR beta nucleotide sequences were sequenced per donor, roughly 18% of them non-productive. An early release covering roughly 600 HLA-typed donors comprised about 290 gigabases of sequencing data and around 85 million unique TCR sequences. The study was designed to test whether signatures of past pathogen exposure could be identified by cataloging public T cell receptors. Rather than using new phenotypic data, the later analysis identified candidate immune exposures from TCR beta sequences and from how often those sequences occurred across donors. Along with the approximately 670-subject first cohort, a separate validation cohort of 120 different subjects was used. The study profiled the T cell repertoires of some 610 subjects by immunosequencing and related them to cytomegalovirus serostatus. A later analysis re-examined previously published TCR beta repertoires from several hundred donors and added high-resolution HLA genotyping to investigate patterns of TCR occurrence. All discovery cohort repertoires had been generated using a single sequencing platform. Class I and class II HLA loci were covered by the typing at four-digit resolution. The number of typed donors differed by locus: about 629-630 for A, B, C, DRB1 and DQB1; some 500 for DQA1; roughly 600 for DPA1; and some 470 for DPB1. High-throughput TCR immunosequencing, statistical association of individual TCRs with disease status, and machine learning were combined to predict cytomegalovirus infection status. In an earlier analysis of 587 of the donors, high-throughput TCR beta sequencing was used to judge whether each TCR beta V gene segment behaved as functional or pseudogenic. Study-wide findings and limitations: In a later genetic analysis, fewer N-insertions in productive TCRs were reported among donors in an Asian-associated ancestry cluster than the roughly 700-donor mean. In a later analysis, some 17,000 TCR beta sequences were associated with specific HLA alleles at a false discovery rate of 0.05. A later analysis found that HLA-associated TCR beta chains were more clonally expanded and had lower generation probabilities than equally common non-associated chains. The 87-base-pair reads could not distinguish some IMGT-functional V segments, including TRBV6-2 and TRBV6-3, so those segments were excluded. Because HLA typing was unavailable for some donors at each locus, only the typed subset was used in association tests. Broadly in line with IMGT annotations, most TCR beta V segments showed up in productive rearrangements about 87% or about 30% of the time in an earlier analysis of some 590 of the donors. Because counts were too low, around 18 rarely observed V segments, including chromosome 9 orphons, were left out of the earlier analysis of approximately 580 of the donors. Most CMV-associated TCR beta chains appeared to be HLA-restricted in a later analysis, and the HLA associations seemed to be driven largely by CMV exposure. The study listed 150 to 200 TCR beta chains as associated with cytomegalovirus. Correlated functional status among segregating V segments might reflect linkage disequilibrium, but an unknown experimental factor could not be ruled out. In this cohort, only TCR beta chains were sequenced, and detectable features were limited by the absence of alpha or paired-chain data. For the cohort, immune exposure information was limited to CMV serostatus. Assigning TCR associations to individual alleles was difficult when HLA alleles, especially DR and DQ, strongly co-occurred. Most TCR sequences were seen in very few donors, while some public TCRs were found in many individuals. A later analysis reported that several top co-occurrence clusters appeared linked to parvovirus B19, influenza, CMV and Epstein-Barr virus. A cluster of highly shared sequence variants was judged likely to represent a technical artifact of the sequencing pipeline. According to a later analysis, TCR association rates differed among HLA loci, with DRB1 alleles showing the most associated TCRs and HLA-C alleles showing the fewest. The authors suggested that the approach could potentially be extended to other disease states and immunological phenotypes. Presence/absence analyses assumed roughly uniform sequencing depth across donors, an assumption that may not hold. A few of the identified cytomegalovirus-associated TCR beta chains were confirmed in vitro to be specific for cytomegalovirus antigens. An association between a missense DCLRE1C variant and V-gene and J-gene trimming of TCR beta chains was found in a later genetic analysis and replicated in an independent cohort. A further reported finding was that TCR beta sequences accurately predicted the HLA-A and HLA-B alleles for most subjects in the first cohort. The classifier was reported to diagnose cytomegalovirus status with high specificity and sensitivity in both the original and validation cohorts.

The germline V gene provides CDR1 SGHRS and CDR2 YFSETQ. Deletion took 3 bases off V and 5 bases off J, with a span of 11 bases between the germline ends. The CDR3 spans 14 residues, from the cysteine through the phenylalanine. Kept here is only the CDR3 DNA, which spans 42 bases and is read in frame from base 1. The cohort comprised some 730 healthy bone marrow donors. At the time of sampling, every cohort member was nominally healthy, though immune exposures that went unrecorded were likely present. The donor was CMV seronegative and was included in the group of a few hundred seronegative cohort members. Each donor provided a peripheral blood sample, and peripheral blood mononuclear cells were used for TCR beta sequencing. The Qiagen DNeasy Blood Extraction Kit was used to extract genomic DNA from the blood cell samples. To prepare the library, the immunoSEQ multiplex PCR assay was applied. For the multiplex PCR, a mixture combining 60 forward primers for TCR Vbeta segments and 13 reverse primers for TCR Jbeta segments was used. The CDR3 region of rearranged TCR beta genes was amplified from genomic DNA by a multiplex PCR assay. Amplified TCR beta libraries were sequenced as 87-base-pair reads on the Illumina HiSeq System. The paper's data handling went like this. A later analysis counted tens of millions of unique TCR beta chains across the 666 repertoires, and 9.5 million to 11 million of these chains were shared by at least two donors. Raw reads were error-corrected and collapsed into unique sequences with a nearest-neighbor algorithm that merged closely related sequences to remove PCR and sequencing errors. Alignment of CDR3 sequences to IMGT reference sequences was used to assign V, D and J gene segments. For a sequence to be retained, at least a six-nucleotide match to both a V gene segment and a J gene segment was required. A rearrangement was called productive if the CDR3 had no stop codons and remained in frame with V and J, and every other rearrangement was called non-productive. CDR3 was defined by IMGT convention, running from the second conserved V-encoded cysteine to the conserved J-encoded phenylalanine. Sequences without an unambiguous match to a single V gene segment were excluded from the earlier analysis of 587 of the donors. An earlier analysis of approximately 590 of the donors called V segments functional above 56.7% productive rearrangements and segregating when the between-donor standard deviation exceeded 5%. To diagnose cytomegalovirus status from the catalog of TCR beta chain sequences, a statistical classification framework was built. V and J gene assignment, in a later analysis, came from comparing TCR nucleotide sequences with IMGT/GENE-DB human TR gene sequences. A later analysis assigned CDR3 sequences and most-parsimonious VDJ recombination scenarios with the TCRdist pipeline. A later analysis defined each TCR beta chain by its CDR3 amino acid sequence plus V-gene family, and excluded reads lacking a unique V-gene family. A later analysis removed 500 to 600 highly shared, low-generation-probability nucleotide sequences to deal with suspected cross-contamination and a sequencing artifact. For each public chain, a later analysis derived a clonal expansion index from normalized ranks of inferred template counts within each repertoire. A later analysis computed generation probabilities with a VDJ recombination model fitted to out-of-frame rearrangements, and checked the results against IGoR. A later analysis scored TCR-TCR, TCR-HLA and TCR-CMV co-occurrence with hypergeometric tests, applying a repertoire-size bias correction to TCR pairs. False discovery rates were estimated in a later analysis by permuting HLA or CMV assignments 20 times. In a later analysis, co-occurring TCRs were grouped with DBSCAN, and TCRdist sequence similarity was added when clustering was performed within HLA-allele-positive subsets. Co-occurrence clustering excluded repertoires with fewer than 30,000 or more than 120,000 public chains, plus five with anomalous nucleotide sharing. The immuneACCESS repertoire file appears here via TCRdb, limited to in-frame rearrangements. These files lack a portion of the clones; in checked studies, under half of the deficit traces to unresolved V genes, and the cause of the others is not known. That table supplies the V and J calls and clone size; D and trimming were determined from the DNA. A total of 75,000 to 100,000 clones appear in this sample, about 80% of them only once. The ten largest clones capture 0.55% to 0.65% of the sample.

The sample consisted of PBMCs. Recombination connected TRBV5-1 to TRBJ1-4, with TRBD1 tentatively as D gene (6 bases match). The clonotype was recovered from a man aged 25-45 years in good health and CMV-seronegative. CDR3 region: CASSSQGYNEKLFF. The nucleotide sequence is TGCGCCAGCAGCTCACAGGGATACAATGAAAAACTGTTTTTT.